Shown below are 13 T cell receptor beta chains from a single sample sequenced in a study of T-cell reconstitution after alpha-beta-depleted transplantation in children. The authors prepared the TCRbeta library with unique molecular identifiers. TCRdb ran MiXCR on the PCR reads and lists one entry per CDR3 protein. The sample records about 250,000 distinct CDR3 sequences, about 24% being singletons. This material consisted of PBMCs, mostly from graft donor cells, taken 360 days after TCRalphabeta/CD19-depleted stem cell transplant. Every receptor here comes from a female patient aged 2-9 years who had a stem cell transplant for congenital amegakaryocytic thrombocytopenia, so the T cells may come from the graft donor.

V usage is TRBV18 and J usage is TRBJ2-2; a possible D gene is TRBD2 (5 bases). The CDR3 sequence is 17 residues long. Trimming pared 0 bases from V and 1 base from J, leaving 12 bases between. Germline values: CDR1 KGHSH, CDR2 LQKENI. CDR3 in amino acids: CASSPPEVGRNTGELFF. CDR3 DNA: TGTGCCAGCTCACCACCGGAAGTAGGGAGGAACACCGGGGAGCTGTTTTTT.

The CDR3 reads CASIAGGRNEQFF. The CDR3 DNA reads TGTGCCAGCATAGCGGGAGGGAGGAATGAGCAGTTCTTC. J is TRBJ2-1 and V is TRBV28, with 11 positions matching TRBD2. Germline lookup yields CDR1 MDHEN and CDR2 SYDVKM. This CDR3 contains 13 residues. V lost 7 bases and J lost 7; bases outside the gene matches: 3.

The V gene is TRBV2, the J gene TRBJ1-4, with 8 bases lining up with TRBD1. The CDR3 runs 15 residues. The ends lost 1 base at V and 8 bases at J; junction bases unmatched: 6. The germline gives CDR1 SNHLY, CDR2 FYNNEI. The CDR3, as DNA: TGTGCCAGCAGTGAAGTGACAGGGGCGGGGGAAAAACTGTTTTTT. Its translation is CASSEVTGAGEKLFF.

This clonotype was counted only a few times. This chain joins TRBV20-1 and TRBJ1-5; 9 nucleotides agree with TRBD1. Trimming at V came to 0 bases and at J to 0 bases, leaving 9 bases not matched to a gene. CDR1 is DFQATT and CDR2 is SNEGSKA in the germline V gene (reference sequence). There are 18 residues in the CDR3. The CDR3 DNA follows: TGCAGTGCTAGAGAGGGGACAGGGACGCTGAATAGCAATCAGCCCCAGCATTTT. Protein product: CSAREGTGTLNSNQPQHF.

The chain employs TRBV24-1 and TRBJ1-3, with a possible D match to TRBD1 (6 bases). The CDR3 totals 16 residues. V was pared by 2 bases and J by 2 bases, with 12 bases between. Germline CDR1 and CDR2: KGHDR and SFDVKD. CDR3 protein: CATSDSGTPTGNTIYF. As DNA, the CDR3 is TGTGCCACCAGTGATTCAGGGACACCAACTGGAAACACCATATATTTT.

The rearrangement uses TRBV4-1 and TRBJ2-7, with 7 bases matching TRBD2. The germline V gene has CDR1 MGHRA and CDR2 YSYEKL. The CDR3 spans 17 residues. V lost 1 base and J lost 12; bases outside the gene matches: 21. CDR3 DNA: TGCGCCAGCAGCCAAGTTCCGGGACCGGGACTACCAAGGGGAATGTACTTC. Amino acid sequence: CASSQVPGPGLPRGMYF.

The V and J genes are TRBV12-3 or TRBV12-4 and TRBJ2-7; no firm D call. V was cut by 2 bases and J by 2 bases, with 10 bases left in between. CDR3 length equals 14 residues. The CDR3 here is CASSLTYDPYEQYF. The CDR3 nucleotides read TGTGCCAGCAGTTTAACCTACGATCCCTACGAGCAGTACTTC.

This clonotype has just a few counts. The CDR3 here is CASSLIPDRTYEQYF. CDR3 coding DNA: TGTGCCAGCAGCTTAATCCCCGACAGGACCTACGAGCAGTACTTC. The chain couples TRBV7-9 to TRBJ2-7; D perhaps matches TRBD1 (6 bases). The ends were cut back, 2 bases at V and 2 bases at J, with 13 bases in the middle. The germline gives CDR1 SEHNR, CDR2 FQNEAQ (reference sequence). The CDR3 extends over 15 amino acids. Full variable domain (outside the CDR3, taken from reference TRBV7-9 and TRBJ2-7): DTGVSQNPRHKITKRGQNVTFRCDPISEHNRLYWYRQTLGQGPEFLTYFQNEAQLEKSRLLSDRFSAERPKGSFSTLEIQRTEQGDSAMYLCASSLIPDRTYEQYFGPGTRLTVT.

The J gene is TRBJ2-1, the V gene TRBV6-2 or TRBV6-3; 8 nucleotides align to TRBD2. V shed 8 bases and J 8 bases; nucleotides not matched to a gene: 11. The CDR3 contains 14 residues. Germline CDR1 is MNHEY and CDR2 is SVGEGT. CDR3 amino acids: CASATSALIYEQFF. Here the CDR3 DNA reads TGTGCCAGCGCGACTAGCGCCCTTATCTATGAGCAGTTCTTC.

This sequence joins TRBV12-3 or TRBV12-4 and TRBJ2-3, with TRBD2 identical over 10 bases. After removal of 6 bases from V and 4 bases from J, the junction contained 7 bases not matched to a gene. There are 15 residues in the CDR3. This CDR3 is CASSERGGISDTQYF. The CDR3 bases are TGTGCCAGCAGCGAGCGGGGGGGCATCTCAGATACGCAGTATTTT.

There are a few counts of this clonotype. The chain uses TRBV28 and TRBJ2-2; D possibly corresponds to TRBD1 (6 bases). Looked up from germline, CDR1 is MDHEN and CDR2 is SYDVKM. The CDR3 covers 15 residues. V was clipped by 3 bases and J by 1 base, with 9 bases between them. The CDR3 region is CASSFLTGNTGELFF. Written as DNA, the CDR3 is TGTGCCAGCAGTTTTTTGACAGGGAACACCGGGGAGCTGTTTTTT.

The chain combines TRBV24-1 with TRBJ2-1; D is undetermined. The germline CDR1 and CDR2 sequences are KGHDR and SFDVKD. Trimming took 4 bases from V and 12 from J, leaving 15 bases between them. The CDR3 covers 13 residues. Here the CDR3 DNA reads TGTGCCACCAGTGACCGGGTCCTACGGCGGCAGTTCTTC. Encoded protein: CATSDRVLRRQFF.

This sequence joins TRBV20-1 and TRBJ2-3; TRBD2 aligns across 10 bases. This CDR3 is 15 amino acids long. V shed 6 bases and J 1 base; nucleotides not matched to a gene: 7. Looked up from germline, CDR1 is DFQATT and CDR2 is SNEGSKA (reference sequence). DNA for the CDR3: TGCAGTGCAGAGCCTAGCGGGGGAGGCACAGATACGCAGTATTTT. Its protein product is CSAEPSGGGTDTQYF.